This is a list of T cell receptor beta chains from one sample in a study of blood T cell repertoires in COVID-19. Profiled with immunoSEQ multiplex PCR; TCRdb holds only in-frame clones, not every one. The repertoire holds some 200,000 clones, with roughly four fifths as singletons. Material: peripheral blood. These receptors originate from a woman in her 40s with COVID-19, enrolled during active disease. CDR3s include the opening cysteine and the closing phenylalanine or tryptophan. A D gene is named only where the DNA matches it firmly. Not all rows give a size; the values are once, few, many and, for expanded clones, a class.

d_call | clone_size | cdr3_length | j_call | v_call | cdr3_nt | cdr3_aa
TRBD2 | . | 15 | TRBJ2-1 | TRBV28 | TGTGCCAGCAGTTTTCTTCCTAGCGGGAGTAATGAGCAGTTCTTC | CASSFLPSGSNEQFF
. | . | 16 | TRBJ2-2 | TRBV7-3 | TGTGCCAGCAGCTTTTTTGGCGGGGGCGAAACCGGGGAGCTGTTTTTT | CASSFFGGGETGELFF
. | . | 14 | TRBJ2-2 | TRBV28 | TGTGCCAGCAGTTCTCACACGAACACCGGGGAGCTGTTTTTT | CASSSHTNTGELFF
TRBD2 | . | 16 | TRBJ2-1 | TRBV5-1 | TGCGCCAGCAGCCCCGGGGGACTAGCTCACTACAATGAGCAGTTCTTC | CASSPGGLAHYNEQFF
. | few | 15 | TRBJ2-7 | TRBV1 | TGCACCAGCAGCCAAGAGTTGCGGGGGGTCTACGAGCAGTACTTC | CTSSQELRGVYEQYF
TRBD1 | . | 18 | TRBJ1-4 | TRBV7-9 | TGTGCCAGCAGCTTAAGAGTTGGACAGGGGGCCCTAAATGAAAAACTGTTTTTT | CASSLRVGQGALNEKLFF
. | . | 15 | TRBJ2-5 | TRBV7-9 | TGTGCCAGCAGCATACCGACAGAGTTCCAAGAGACCCAGTACTTC | CASSIPTEFQETQYF
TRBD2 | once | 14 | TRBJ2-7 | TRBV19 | TGTGCCAGTAATCCGGGACTAGCGACCTACGAGCAGTACTTC | CASNPGLATYEQYF
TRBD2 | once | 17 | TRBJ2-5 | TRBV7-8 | TGTGCCAGCAGCCACGGGACTAGCGGGAGGGCCGGGGAGACCCAGTACTTC | CASSHGTSGRAGETQYF
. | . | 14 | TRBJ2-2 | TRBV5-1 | TGCGCCAGCAGCTTGACAGGGAACACCGGGGAGCTGTTTTTT | CASSLTGNTGELFF
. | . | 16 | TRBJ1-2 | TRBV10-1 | TGCGCCAGCACTCCAGACAGGTATAATACTAACTATGGCTACACCTTC | CASTPDRYNTNYGYTF
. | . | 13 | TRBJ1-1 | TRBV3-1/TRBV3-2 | TGTGCCAGCAGCCAAGCCCCCTCCCACGGAGCTTTCTTT | CASSQAPSHGAFF
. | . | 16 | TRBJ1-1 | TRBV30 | TGTGCCTGTCACCCCGCGGGTAGAGGGCAGGACACTGAAGCTTTCTTT | CACHPAGRGQDTEAFF
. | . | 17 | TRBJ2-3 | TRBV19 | TGTGCCAGTAGCCCGTATGGGGTAGCGATCGGCACAGATACGCAGTATTTT | CASSPYGVAIGTDTQYF
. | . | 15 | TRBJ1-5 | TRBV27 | TGTGCCAGCAGTTTTGTGGGTACAGGCAATCAGCCCCAGCATTTT | CASSFVGTGNQPQHF
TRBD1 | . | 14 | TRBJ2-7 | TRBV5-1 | TGCGCCAGCAGCTTAACAGGGGGCGTATACGAGCAGTACTTC | CASSLTGGVYEQYF
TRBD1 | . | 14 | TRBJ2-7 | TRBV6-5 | TGTGCCAGCAGCACGAACAGGGGGCAAAACGAGCAGTACTTC | CASSTNRGQNEQYF
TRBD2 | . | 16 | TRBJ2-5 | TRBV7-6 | TGTGCCAGCAGCTTAGGGGCTAGCGGGGGGAAAGAGACCCAGTACTTC | CASSLGASGGKETQYF
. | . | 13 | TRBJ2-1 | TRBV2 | TGTGCCAGCACGGTAAACTCCTACAATGAGCAGTTCTTC | CASTVNSYNEQFF
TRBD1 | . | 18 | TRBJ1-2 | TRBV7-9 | TGTGCCAGCAGCTTATCGGGGACAGGGGGCGATGGAGTTGGTGGCTACACCTTC | CASSLSGTGGDGVGGYTF
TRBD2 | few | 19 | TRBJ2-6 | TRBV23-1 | TGCGCCAGCAGTCCCGGGAGACTAGCGGGTGAAGCTGGGGCCAACGTCCTGACTTTC | CASSPGRLAGEAGANVLTF
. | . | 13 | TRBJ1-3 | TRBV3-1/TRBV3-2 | TGTGCCAGCACTACAGGGCCGGGAAACACCATATATTTT | CASTTGPGNTIYF
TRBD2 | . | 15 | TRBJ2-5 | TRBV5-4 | TGTGCCAGCAGCCAGAGCGGGAGGGCCAGGGAGACCCAGTACTTC | CASSQSGRARETQYF
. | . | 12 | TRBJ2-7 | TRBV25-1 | TGTGCCAGCAGTGTCGGAGCCTACGAGCAGTACTTC | CASSVGAYEQYF
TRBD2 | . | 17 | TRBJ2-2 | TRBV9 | TGTGCCAGCAGCGTAGAACGGGGGGGGCACGACACCGGGGAGCTGTTTTTT | CASSVERGGHDTGELFF
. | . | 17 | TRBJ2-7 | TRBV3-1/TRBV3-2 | TGTGCCAGCAGCCAGTCTACCCTGGGGGCCCACGGTTGGGAGCAGTACTTC | CASSQSTLGAHGWEQYF
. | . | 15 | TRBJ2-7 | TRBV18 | TGTGCCAGCTCACCACTAGAAGGGACATCCTACGAGCAGTACTTC | CASSPLEGTSYEQYF
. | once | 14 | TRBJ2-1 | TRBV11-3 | TGTGCCAGCAGCTTAGAAGGTAGGCGGAATGAGCAGTTCTTC | CASSLEGRRNEQFF
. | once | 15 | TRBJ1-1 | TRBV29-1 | TGCAGCGTTGAACTTAATACAGGGTTGAACACTGAAGCTTTCTTT | CSVELNTGLNTEAFF
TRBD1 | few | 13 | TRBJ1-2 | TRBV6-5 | TGTGCCAGCAGCCGGGACAGGCAGGGTGGCTACACCTTC | CASSRDRQGGYTF
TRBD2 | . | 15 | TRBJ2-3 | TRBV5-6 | TGTGCCAGCACCCTAGCGGGATTCGGCACAGATACGCAGTATTTT | CASTLAGFGTDTQYF
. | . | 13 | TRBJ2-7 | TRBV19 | TGTGCCAGTAGTATCCAGACTAGTTACGAGCAGTACTTC | CASSIQTSYEQYF
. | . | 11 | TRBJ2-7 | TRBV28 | TGTGCCAGCAGGGCCCCTGATCAGCAGTACTTC | CASRAPDQQYF
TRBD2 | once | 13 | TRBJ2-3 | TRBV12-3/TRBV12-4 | TGTGCCAGCAGACTTGGGAGGGCCGATACGCAGTATTTT | CASRLGRADTQYF
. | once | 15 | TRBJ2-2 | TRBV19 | TGTGCCAGTAGTATGGGCATGGCGACCACCGGGGAGCTGTTTTTT | CASSMGMATTGELFF
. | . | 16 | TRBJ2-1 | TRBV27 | TGTGCCAGCAGTTTATTCAAACTAGTGGAAGGCAATGAGCAGTTCTTC | CASSLFKLVEGNEQFF
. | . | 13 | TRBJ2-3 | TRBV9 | TGTGCCAGCAGCGCCGGTAGCACAGATACGCAGTATTTT | CASSAGSTDTQYF
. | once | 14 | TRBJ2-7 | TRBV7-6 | TGTGCCAGCAGCTTAGGGGGCGGATCCTACGAGCAGTACTTC | CASSLGGGSYEQYF
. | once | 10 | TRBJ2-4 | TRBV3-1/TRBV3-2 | TGTGCCAGCAGCCTTTATATTCAGTACTTC | CASSLYIQYF
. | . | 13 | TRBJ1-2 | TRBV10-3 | TGTGCCATCTCGGGACACCCTAACTATGGCTACACCTTC | CAISGHPNYGYTF
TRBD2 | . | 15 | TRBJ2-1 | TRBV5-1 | TGCGCCAGCAGCTCCACTAGCGGGGTTTACAATGAGCAGTTCTTC | CASSSTSGVYNEQFF
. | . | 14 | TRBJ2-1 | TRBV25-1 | TGTGCCAGCAGTTTCCTTCGACTTGAGAATGAGCAGTTCTTC | CASSFLRLENEQFF
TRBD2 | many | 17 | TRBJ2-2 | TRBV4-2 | TGTGCCAGCAGCCGAGAGCGGGAGGGCCTTAGCTCCGGGGAGCTGTTTTTT | CASSREREGLSSGELFF
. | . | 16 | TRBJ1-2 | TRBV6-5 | TGTGCCAGCAGTTATTATACCACGAAGGGGGTAGATGGCTACACCTTC | CASSYYTTKGVDGYTF
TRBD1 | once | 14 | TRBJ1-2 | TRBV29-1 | TGCAGCGTTGTAGGGGACAGGGTATCTGGTGGCTACACCTTC | CSVVGDRVSGGYTF
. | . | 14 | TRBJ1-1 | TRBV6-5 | TGTGCCAGCAGCCATTTGGGGGGGAACACTGAAGCTTTCTTT | CASSHLGGNTEAFF
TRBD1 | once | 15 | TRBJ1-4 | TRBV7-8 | TGTGCCAGCAGCCCTCCCGGGACAGGTAGTGAAAAACTGTTTTTT | CASSPPGTGSEKLFF
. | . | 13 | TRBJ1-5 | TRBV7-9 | TGTGCCAGCAGCTTACAGATTAATCAGCCCCAGCATTTT | CASSLQINQPQHF
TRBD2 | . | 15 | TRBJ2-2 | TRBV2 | TGTGCCAGCAGTCCTACCGGGACTAAGACCGGGGAGCTGTTTTTT | CASSPTGTKTGELFF
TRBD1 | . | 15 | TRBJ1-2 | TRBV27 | TGTGCCAGCAGTGCCTCGACAGGGGCCTACTATGGCTACACCTTC | CASSASTGAYYGYTF
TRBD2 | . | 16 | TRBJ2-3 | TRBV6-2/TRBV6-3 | TGTGCCAGCAGTTACGGGGGACTAGCGGGAGGCGGTACGCAGTATTTT | CASSYGGLAGGGTQYF
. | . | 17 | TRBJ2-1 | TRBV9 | TGTGCCAGCAGCGTAGCTGGGCTCGGGGGATCCTACAATGAGCAGTTCTTC | CASSVAGLGGSYNEQFF
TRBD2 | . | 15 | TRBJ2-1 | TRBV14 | TGTGCCAGCAGCCGCGGGACTAGCGGATACAATGAGCAGTTCTTC | CASSRGTSGYNEQFF
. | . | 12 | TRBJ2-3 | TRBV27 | TGTGCCAGCAGTTCAGGGACAGATACGCAGTATTTT | CASSSGTDTQYF
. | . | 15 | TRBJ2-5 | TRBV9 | TGTGCCAGCAGCGTAGGAAACCAGGGACAAGAGACCCAGTACTTC | CASSVGNQGQETQYF
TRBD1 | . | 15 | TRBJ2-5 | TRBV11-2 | TGTGCCAGCAGTTACCAGGGGGCGCTTGCGGAGACCCAGTACTTC | CASSYQGALAETQYF
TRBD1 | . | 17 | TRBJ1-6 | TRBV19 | TGTGCCAGTAGGGTTAAGCACCTAACAGGGGGTGATTCACCCCTCCACTTT | CASRVKHLTGGDSPLHF
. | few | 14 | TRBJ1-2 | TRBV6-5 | TGTGCCAGCAGTCTGGACAGATCTAACTATGGCTACACCTTC | CASSLDRSNYGYTF
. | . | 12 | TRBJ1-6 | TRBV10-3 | TGTGCCATCAGAGCGGGGGGTTCACCCCTCCACTTT | CAIRAGGSPLHF